The 11 T cell receptor beta chains below come from one sample, sequenced in a study of T-cell reconstitution after alpha-beta-depleted transplantation in children. Unique molecular identifiers were incorporated during preparation of the TCRbeta library. TCRdb reprocessed the PCR reads with MiXCR, giving one entry per CDR3 protein. The sample contains roughly 74,000 distinct CDR3 sequences, 15% to 20% of which appear only once. The specimen was PBMCs, mostly from graft donor cells, collected 360 days after TCRalphabeta/CD19-depleted stem cell transplant. The receptor set was obtained from a male patient between 2 and 10 years old who had a stem cell transplant for acute lymphoblastic leukemia, so the T cells may come from the graft donor.

In its sample, this clonotype was seen a few times. DNA of the CDR3: TGTGCCAGCAGTTTTAGCGGGGGTGGAAACATTCAGTACTTC. Its translation is CASSFSGGGNIQYF. The chain has TRBV27 and TRBJ2-4, with 9 nucleotides matching TRBD2. V shed 3 bases and J 6 bases; nucleotides not matched to a gene: 3. CDR1 and CDR2 (germline): MNHEY, SMNVEV (reference sequence). This CDR3 spans 14 amino acids.

This clonotype was seen a few times. For the CDR3, the DNA is TGTGCCAGCAGTTTTTCGGGCATCCAAGAGACCCAGTACTTC. This gives the protein CASSFSGIQETQYF. This chain connects TRBV12-3 or TRBV12-4 to TRBJ2-5; D ambiguous. V was trimmed by 3 bases and J by 1 base, leaving 9 bases between them. The CDR3 consists of 14 residues.

This clonotype was counted a few times. This chain connects TRBV5-1 to TRBJ2-3; 7 bases align to TRBD1. With V trimmed by 4 bases and J by 5 bases, 7 bases remained unmatched. This CDR3 region has 14 residues. Germline V gene data show CDR1 as SGHRS and CDR2 as YFSETQ. CDR3 region: CASSQTGLGDTQYF. CDR3 nucleotides: TGCGCCAGCAGCCAGACAGGGCTCGGAGATACGCAGTATTTT.

The CDR3 loop is CASSYRPGFTETQYF. CDR3 DNA: TGTGCCAGCAGTTACCGCCCAGGATTTACGGAGACCCAGTACTTC. V usage is TRBV6-5 and J usage is TRBJ2-5, with D uncertain. There are 15 residues in the CDR3. The germline CDR1 and CDR2 sequences are MNHEY and SVGAGI. The V end lost 2 bases, the J end lost 5 bases, and 15 bases lay between the germline ends.

This clonotype was seen more than once but under ten times. The V call is TRBV7-6, the J call TRBJ2-7, with D tentatively TRBD1 or TRBD2 (5 bases each). Trimming removed 2 bases at V and 2 bases at J, with 10 bases between. The CDR3 runs 14 residues. CDR1 is SGHVS, CDR2 FNYEAQ, per germline. CDR3 loop: CASSLNRGPYEQYF. CDR3 nucleotides: TGTGCCAGCAGCTTAAACCGGGGCCCCTACGAGCAGTACTTC.

In this sample, this clonotype turned up a few times. The rearrangement joins TRBV5-5 to TRBJ1-1; possible D gene TRBD1, 5 bases. This CDR3 spans 14 amino acids. Trimming cost V 5 bases and J 10 bases, with 21 bases left between them. The germline V gene encodes CDR1 SGHKS and CDR2 YYEKEE (reference sequence). The CDR3, as DNA: TGTGCCAGCAGAAGTACGACAGTAGGGGATCGAGCTTTCTTT. This translates into CASRSTTVGDRAFF.

This clonotype has ten or more counts. V is TRBV7-9 and J is TRBJ2-7, with a possible D match to TRBD2 (8 bases). The CDR3 consists of 14 residues. Germline V gene data show CDR1 as SEHNR and CDR2 as FQNEAQ (reference sequence). Trimming pared 10 bases from V and 0 bases from J, leaving 16 bases between. The chain's CDR3 is CAIAQGTSSYEQYF. The CDR3 DNA follows: TGTGCCATCGCACAGGGGACTAGCTCCTACGAGCAGTACTTC.

The V call is TRBV29-1, the J call TRBJ2-7, with D perhaps matching TRBD2 (5 bases). V lost 7 bases, J lost 7 bases, and 14 bases lay in between. Germline values: CDR1 SQVTM, CDR2 ANQGSEA. This CDR3 region has 11 residues. CDR3 sequence (DNA): TGCAGCGCCATGCGGGTCGGGGAGCAGTACTTC. Its protein is CSAMRVGEQYF.

This clonotype was seen repeatedly, ten times or more. V gene TRBV10-3 combines with J gene TRBJ2-7; the D gene is possibly TRBD1 (5 bases). Trimming took off 10 bases at V and 2 bases at J, with 12 bases between the two ends. This CDR3 contains 12 residues. CDR1 is ENHRY and CDR2 is SYGVKD in the germline V gene. In nucleotides, the CDR3 is TGTGCCACTCAGGGTTTGCCCTACGAGCAGTACTTC. Its translation is CATQGLPYEQYF.

This clonotype showed up many times. One junction end disagrees with the germline gene, perhaps due to a read error. This chain links TRBV12-3 or TRBV12-4 with TRBJ1-2, with TRBD1 matching over 9 bases. This CDR3 has 13 residues. The CDR3: CASSLGQGKGYTF. The CDR3 DNA sequence: TGTGCCAGCAGCTTAGGACAGGGGAAGGGCTACACCTTC.

This clonotype was seen a few times. The V gene is TRBV10-3, the J gene TRBJ2-7; D perhaps matches TRBD1 (6 bases). Germline CDR1 is ENHRY and CDR2 is SYGVKD. The CDR3 spans 13 residues. The ends were cut back, 4 bases at V and 3 bases at J, with 10 bases in the middle. CDR3 region: CAISVRGSYEQYF. In nucleotides, the CDR3 is TGTGCCATCAGTGTGAGGGGGAGCTACGAGCAGTACTTC.